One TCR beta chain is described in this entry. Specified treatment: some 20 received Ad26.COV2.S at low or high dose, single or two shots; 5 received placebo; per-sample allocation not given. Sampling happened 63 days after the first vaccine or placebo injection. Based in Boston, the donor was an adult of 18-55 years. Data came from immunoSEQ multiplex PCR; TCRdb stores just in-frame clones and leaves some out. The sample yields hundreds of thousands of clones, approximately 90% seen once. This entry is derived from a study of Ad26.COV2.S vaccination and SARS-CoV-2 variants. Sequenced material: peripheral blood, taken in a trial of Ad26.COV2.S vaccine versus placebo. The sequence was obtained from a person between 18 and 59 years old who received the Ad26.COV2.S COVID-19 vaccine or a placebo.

The CDR3 DNA reads TGTGCCTGGAACTCACCGGGACGGAGCTCCTACGAGCAGTACTTC. Its translation: CAWNSPGRSSYEQYF. The genes are TRBV30 and TRBJ2-7; the D gene could be TRBD1 or TRBD2 (5 bases each). Trimming stripped 4 bases from V and 0 bases from J, with 16 bases between. This CDR3 has 15 residues. Germline CDR1 and CDR2: GTSNPN and SVGIG (reference sequence). The variable domain in full, completed from reference TRBV30 and TRBJ2-7, reads SQTIHQWPATLVQPVGSPLSLECTVEGTSNPNLYWYRQAAGRGLQLLFYSVGIGQISSEVPQNLSASRPQDRQFILSSKKLLLSDSGFYLCAWNSPGRSSYEQYFGPGTRLTVT.